The 27 T cell receptor beta chains below were found in one sample sequenced in a study of T cell responses to AZD1222 COVID-19 vaccine. The repertoire was sequenced with immunoSEQ multiplex PCR; TCRdb's copy has only in-frame clones and lacks some. The table lists some 180,000 clones, roughly 91% of them singletons. The source was peripheral blood, collected 28 days after the second dose of the MenACWY control vaccine. Every receptor here comes from an adult who received the MenACWY meningococcal vaccine as a control.

The CDR3 is CASSLTRDSVYGYTF. The CDR3 region has the DNA TGTGCCAGCAGCTTAACGCGGGACAGCGTCTATGGCTACACCTTC. The chain combines TRBV7-9 with TRBJ1-2; 7 bases line up with TRBD1. Germline trimming cut 2 bases from V and 4 bases from J; bases unmatched to any gene: 7. In germline, CDR1 is SEHNR, CDR2 FQNEAQ (reference sequence). This CDR3 has 15 amino acids. Filled out from reference TRBV7-9 and TRBJ1-2, the complete variable domain reads DTGVSQNPRHKITKRGQNVTFRCDPISEHNRLYWYRQTLGQGPEFLTYFQNEAQLEKSRLLSDRFSAERPKGSFSTLEIQRTEQGDSAMYLCASSLTRDSVYGYTFGSGTRLTVV.

This chain joins TRBV18 and TRBJ2-6; D call uncertain. Trimming removed 2 bases from V and 0 bases from J, with 5 bases in between. Germline V lookup: CDR1 KGHSH, CDR2 LQKENI. This CDR3 is 15 amino acids long. CDR3 loop: CASSPLSSGANVLTF. The CDR3 nucleotides read TGTGCCAGCTCACCATTGAGCTCTGGGGCCAACGTCCTGACTTTC.

In this sample, this clone turned up a few times. V and J are TRBV7-8 and TRBJ1-1, with a tentative D call TRBD1 (5 bases). CDR3 size: 16 residues. V dropped 5 bases and J dropped 4 bases, with 20 bases sitting between them. Per germline, CDR1 SGHVS and CDR2 FQNEAQ. CDR3 in DNA: TGTGCCAGCAGCCCAGAGCAGGGACCGCCTATCACTGAAGCTTTCTTT. Amino acids: CASSPEQGPPITEAFF. The variable domain in full, completed from reference TRBV7-8 and TRBJ1-1, reads GAGVSQSPRYKVAKRGQDVALRCDPISGHVSLFWYQQALGQGPEFLTYFQNEAQLDKSGLPSDRFFAERPEGSVSTLKIQRTQQEDSAVYLCASSPEQGPPITEAFFGQGTRLTVV.

The chain's CDR3 is CASSQDSGAGGPQPQHF. The DNA for the CDR3 is TGCGCCAGCAGCCAAGATTCCGGGGCAGGGGGCCCTCAGCCCCAGCATTTT. This rearrangement joins TRBV4-1 to TRBJ1-5, with 8 bases fitting TRBD1. The CDR3 runs to 17 residues. Germline trimming cut 0 bases from V and 6 bases from J; bases unmatched to any gene: 10. Per the germline V gene, CDR1 is MGHRA and CDR2 is YSYEKL.

The chain links TRBV6-5 to TRBJ1-4, with D unresolved. The V end lost 6 bases, the J end lost 0 bases, and 8 bases lay between the germline ends. The CDR3 extends over 14 amino acids. Germline V gene sequence: CDR1 MNHEY, CDR2 SVGAGI. CDR3 residues: CASSYSPTNEKLFF. The CDR3 DNA reads as TGTGCCAGCAGCTACAGTCCAACTAATGAAAAACTGTTTTTT.

The chain joins TRBV5-5 to TRBJ1-3; D not certain. V lost 1 base, J lost 2 bases, and 10 bases lay in between. Germline assignment: CDR1 SGHKS and CDR2 YYEKEE (reference sequence). This CDR3 region has 15 residues. The CDR3 DNA reads as TGTGCCAGCAGCTTGTCGCCGTTTACTGGAAACACCATATATTTT. Residues: CASSLSPFTGNTIYF.

The rearrangement joins TRBV3-1 (or the pseudogene TRBV3-2) to TRBJ1-2; D gene uncertain. The V end lost 0 bases, the J end lost 6 bases, and 11 bases lay between the germline ends. Germline lookup yields CDR1 LGHDT and CDR2 YNNKEL (reference sequence). CDR3 size: 14 residues. The CDR3 sequence: CASSQDSGVNGYTF. Written as DNA, the CDR3 is TGTGCCAGCAGCCAAGATAGCGGGGTCAATGGCTACACCTTC.

The J gene is TRBJ1-1, the V gene TRBV9; possible D gene TRBD1, 5 bases. The CDR3 has 11 residues. The V gene's germline CDR1 is SGDLS and CDR2 YYNGEE. Trimming cost V 4 bases and J 11 bases, with 12 bases left between them. The CDR3 here is CASSLGLWAFF. The CDR3 region has the DNA TGTGCCAGCAGCCTGGGACTCTGGGCTTTCTTT.

The chain uses TRBV15 and TRBJ2-5; no clear D gene. V was shortened by 0 bases and J by 5 bases, with 7 bases between the two germline ends. The germline V gene has CDR1 LNHNV and CDR2 YYDKDF (reference sequence). This CDR3 has 13 residues. The CDR3 DNA reads TGTGCCACCAGCAGAGACACCGCTGAGACCCAGTACTTC. It specifies CATSRDTAETQYF. Using reference TRBV15 and TRBJ2-5 for the parts outside the CDR3, the full variable domain is DAMVIQNPRYQVTQFGKPVTLSCSQTLNHNVMYWYQQKSSQAPKLLFHYYDKDFNNEADTPDNFQSRRPNTSFCFLDIRSPGLGDTAMYLCATSRDTAETQYFGPGTRLLVL.

The V call is TRBV9, the J call TRBJ2-1, with D perhaps assigned TRBD1 or TRBD2 (6 bases each). The CDR3 runs to 15 residues. The germline gives CDR1 SGDLS, CDR2 YYNGEE. Between the trimmed V and J ends, which lost 0 bases and 4 bases, there was a span of 11 bases. CDR3 sequence reads: CASSVARGPYNEQFF. The CDR3 bases are TGTGCCAGCAGCGTAGCCCGGGGGCCTTACAATGAGCAGTTCTTC.

CDR3 nucleotides: TGTGCCAGCTCACCACGGAGGACACAGGGGAGCTGGAATCAGCCCCAGCATTTT. It specifies CASSPRRTQGSWNQPQHF. V and J are TRBV18 and TRBJ1-5; 7 bases are a match to TRBD1. CDR1 and CDR2 from the germline V gene are KGHSH and LQKENI. The CDR3 has 18 residues. Losses at the gene ends were 1 base for V and 4 bases for J; bases not matched to a gene: 13.

The rearrangement joins TRBV7-2 to TRBJ2-7; a possible D gene is TRBD2 (5 bases). V lost 5 bases and J lost 2, with 22 bases in between. This CDR3 spans 17 amino acids. Germline V gene sequence: CDR1 SGHTA, CDR2 FQGNSA. The CDR3 protein is CASSRQADLLYAYEQYF. CDR3 DNA sequence: TGTGCCAGCAGCCGTCAAGCGGACCTGTTATATGCCTACGAGCAGTACTTC. Looking up the rest from reference TRBV7-2 and TRBJ2-7 gives the full variable domain: GAGVSQSPSNKVTEKGKDVELRCDPISGHTALYWYRQSLGQGLEFLIYFQGNSAPDKSGLPSDRFSAERTGGSVSTLTIQRTQQEDSAVYLCASSRQADLLYAYEQYFGPGTRLTVT.

The chain couples TRBV7-2 to TRBJ2-2; D gene uncertain. Germline CDR1 is SGHTA and CDR2 is FQGNSA. The germline V and J ends were trimmed by 3 bases and 0 bases, with 2 bases remaining between them. The CDR3 totals 13 residues. The DNA of the CDR3 is TGTGCCAGCAGCTTCCCGAACACCGGGGAGCTGTTTTTT. Its translation: CASSFPNTGELFF.

The rearrangement uses TRBV9 and TRBJ2-7; D tentatively fits TRBD1 or TRBD2 (7 bases each). Looked up from germline, CDR1 is SGDLS and CDR2 is YYNGEE. This CDR3 region has 14 residues. The V end lost 5 bases, the J end lost 3 bases, and 15 bases lay between the germline ends. The CDR3: CASSHRGGFYEQYF. CDR3 DNA sequence: TGTGCCAGCAGTCACAGGGGAGGGTTCTACGAGCAGTACTTC.

The gene calls are TRBV7-2 and TRBJ1-5, with no clear D. The CDR3 length is 15 residues. Germline CDR1 SGHTA, CDR2 FQGNSA. Deletions cut 2 bases from V and 0 bases from J, with 8 bases between. The CDR3: CASSLKGYSNQPQHF. CDR3 in DNA: TGTGCCAGCAGCTTAAAAGGGTATAGCAATCAGCCCCAGCATTTT.

The chain has TRBV6-2 or TRBV6-3 and TRBJ1-1; the match to TRBD1 covers 7 bases. This CDR3 is 14 amino acids long. CDR1 is MNHEY and CDR2 is SVGEGT in the germline V gene. Unmatched junction bases numbered 3, after V lost 2 bases and J lost 3 bases. The CDR3 reads CASSYRQGDTEAFF. The CDR3 bases are TGTGCCAGCAGTTACCGACAGGGTGACACTGAAGCTTTCTTT.

J is TRBJ2-2 and V is TRBV19; the D gene is possibly TRBD1 (5 bases). The length of the CDR3 is 13 residues. The germline V gene has CDR1 LNHDA and CDR2 SQIVND (reference sequence). V lost 7 bases and J lost 2, with 8 bases in between. The DNA of the CDR3 is TGTGCCAGTAAAGGGGTCAACACCGGGGAGCTGTTTTTT. It specifies CASKGVNTGELFF.

This clone was detected only once. The J gene is TRBJ1-2, the V gene TRBV28, with D perhaps TRBD1 (5 bases). This CDR3 is 14 amino acids long. CDR1 MDHEN and CDR2 SYDVKM come from the germline V gene. The V and J ends lost 6 bases and 8 bases respectively, with 19 bases between them. This CDR3 reads CASRNPGPQGGYTF. CDR3 coding DNA: TGTGCCAGCAGAAACCCCGGGCCCCAGGGAGGCTACACCTTC.

The V and J genes are TRBV28 and TRBJ1-4; TRBD1 is a possible D gene (6 bases). The V end lost 5 bases, the J end lost 3 bases, and 13 bases lay between the germline ends. The CDR3 runs to 15 residues. The germline V gene has CDR1 MDHEN and CDR2 SYDVKM. CDR3 sequence: CASSPHRASNEKLFF. In DNA, the CDR3 is TGTGCCAGCAGTCCCCACAGGGCGTCTAATGAAAAACTGTTTTTT.

This clone has a handful of counts. The chain uses TRBV5-1 and TRBJ1-5; 9 nucleotides line up with TRBD1. This CDR3 is built from 16 residues. J was trimmed by 1 base and V by 4 bases; bases with no gene match: 6. Germline-derived CDR1 and CDR2 are SGHRS and YFSETQ. CDR3 sequence: CASSPGDRESNQPQHF. DNA for the CDR3: TGCGCCAGCAGCCCTGGGGACAGGGAAAGCAATCAGCCCCAGCATTTT.

The gene calls are TRBV6-2 or TRBV6-3 and TRBJ2-5; D might be TRBD2 (6 bases). The CDR3 is made up of 13 amino acids. Germline V gene lookup returns CDR1 MNHEY and CDR2 SVGEGT. Trimming cost V 5 bases and J 4 bases, with 11 bases left between them. As DNA, the CDR3 is TGTGCCAGCAGTCTCCGGGAGACAGAGACCCAGTACTTC. Its protein product is CASSLRETETQYF.

This chain links TRBV2 with TRBJ1-1, with D maybe TRBD1 (6 bases). CDR3 length: 15 residues. Between the trimmed V and J ends, which lost 6 bases and 5 bases, there was a span of 19 bases. Germline V gene data show CDR1 as SNHLY and CDR2 as FYNNEI. CDR3 residues: CASSARDTGRTEAFF. For the CDR3, the DNA is TGTGCCAGCAGCGCCCGGGACACGGGGCGTACTGAAGCTTTCTTT.

The table lists this clone with a count of one. The rearrangement joins TRBV3-1 (or the pseudogene TRBV3-2) to TRBJ2-1, with D unresolved. Deletions cut 4 bases from V and 5 bases from J, with 9 bases between. The CDR3 runs to 13 residues. Germline CDR1 reads LGHDT; CDR2 reads YNNKEL (reference sequence). The DNA for the CDR3 is TGTGCCAGCAGCCTCTACGGTAACAATGAGCAGTTCTTC. Protein: CASSLYGNNEQFF.

J is TRBJ1-5 and V is TRBV6-5, with D tentatively TRBD1 (5 bases). The CDR3 has 14 residues. Germline assignment: CDR1 MNHEY and CDR2 SVGAGI. The ends were cut back, 5 bases at V and 6 bases at J, with 14 bases in the middle. The CDR3 protein is CASSNRGGFQPQHF. The DNA for the CDR3 is TGTGCCAGCAGTAACCGCGGGGGATTTCAGCCCCAGCATTTT.

In its sample, this clone was seen once. This chain connects TRBV6-6 to TRBJ2-7; the D gene is possibly TRBD2 (5 bases). The CDR3 has 15 amino acids. V lost 0 bases and J lost 7, with 16 bases in between. CDR1 MNHNY and CDR2 SVGAGI come from the germline V gene (reference sequence). The CDR3 DNA sequence: TGTGCCAGCAGTTACTCCCCAAGACTCCCGGGGGAGCAGTACTTC. Protein: CASSYSPRLPGEQYF.

The CDR3 sequence is CASTSGGRGNYGYTF. In nucleotides, the CDR3 is TGTGCCAGCACCTCGGGGGGCAGGGGGAACTATGGCTACACCTTC. J is TRBJ1-2 and V is TRBV28, with TRBD1 matching over 7 bases. The junction had 10 bases not matched to a gene; V was cut back by 7 bases and J by 2 bases. From germline, CDR1 is MDHEN and CDR2 SYDVKM. The CDR3 sequence is 15 residues long.

The chain joins TRBV28 to TRBJ2-1; a possible D gene is TRBD2 (6 bases). The CDR3 has 16 amino acids. Germline V CDR1 and CDR2: MDHEN, SYDVKM. V gave up 5 bases and J gave up 4 bases, with 18 bases separating them. The CDR3 sequence is CASSPRGAPNYNEQFF. CDR3 DNA: TGTGCCAGCAGTCCACGCGGGGCCCCGAATTACAATGAGCAGTTCTTC.